This T cell receptor (beta chain) was recovered during a study of radiotherapy plus CTLA-4 blockade in lung cancer. Whole-study context: There were objective responses in roughly 17% of patients, and roughly 32% had disease control. Study results and caveats: An expansion of tumor-derived TCR clones occurred in blood after radiotherapy plus ipilimumab.

The CDR3 is 14 amino acids. The V end was cut by 2 bases, the J end by 2 bases, with 10 bases between. The germline gives CDR1 GTSNPN, CDR2 SVGIG (reference sequence). It was focal radiation plus CTLA-4 blockade with ipilimumab that patients with chemo-refractory metastatic non-small-cell lung cancer received. Only in-frame clones appear in the TCRdb table, and some are missing; sequencing was by immunoSEQ multiplex PCR. The sample records about 59,000 clones, approximately 67% being singletons. As concerns this clone: Its antigen is still unknown.

The TCR was taken from a human donor with non-small cell lung cancer whose response to radiotherapy plus ipilimumab could not be evaluated. This chain uses TRBV30 with TRBJ1-3, with D possibly being TRBD1 (6 bases). The specimen comprised peripheral blood, sampled from a patient treated with radiotherapy plus ipilimumab. CDR3 amino acids: CAWSTGGTGNTIYF. Written as DNA, the CDR3 is TGTGCCTGGAGTACGGGGGGCACTGGAAACACCATATATTTT.